The rows below give T cell receptor beta chains drawn from one sample of a study of T-cell reconstitution after alpha-beta-depleted transplantation in children. One entry per CDR3 protein results from TCRdb running MiXCR on the PCR reads. Of 440,000 or so distinct CDR3 sequences listed, around two fifths are singletons. Specimen: PBMCs, collected before TCRalphabeta/CD19-depleted stem cell transplant. These receptors all stem from a girl under 10 years old with aplastic anemia, due to receive a stem cell transplant. CDR3s include the opening cysteine and the closing phenylalanine or tryptophan. The D gene is left open where the match is weak. Size is stated for part of the rows, as once, few or many counts, or as a class when the clone is expanded.

D gene,CDR3 length,J gene,clone size,V gene,CDR3 protein,CDR3 DNA
-,15,TRBJ2-3,-,TRBV20-1,CSARDPRLSTDTQYF,TGCAGTGCTAGAGATCCCCGACTCTCCACAGATACGCAGTATTTT
-,13,TRBJ2-7,many,TRBV15,CATSPRGNYEQYF,TGTGCCACCAGCCCAAGGGGGAACTACGAGCAGTACTTC
-,14,TRBJ2-7,-,TRBV12-3/TRBV12-4,CASSLRSSSYEQYF,TGTGCCAGCAGTTTGCGGAGTTCCTCCTACGAGCAGTACTTC
-,15,TRBJ1-5,once,TRBV6-1,CASSGRKGPNQPQHF,TGTGCCAGCAGTGGTAGAAAAGGACCCAATCAGCCCCAGCATTTT
TRBD1,18,TRBJ2-3,many,TRBV5-1,CASSGQVPGLRSTDTQYF,TGCGCCAGCAGCGGACAGGTACCGGGCTTAAGGAGCACAGATACGCAGTATTTT
TRBD1,16,TRBJ1-2,-,TRBV29-1,CSVEEDRDRVRYGYTF,TGCAGCGTTGAAGAGGATCGGGACAGGGTTCGTTATGGCTACACCTTC
TRBD2,17,TRBJ2-7,few,TRBV20-1,CSARSQGTSGKSYEQYF,TGCAGTGCTAGATCCCAAGGGACTAGCGGGAAGTCCTACGAGCAGTACTTC
TRBD1,19,TRBJ2-4,many,TRBV5-6,CASSPNLGQDREAKNIQYF,TGTGCCAGCAGTCCCAACCTCGGACAGGACAGGGAGGCCAAAAACATTCAGTACTTC
-,13,TRBJ1-5,-,TRBV19,CASSTGTYQPQHF,TGTGCCAGTAGTACCGGGACCTATCAGCCCCAGCATTTT
-,12,TRBJ2-1,-,TRBV28,CASRRPGAGQFF,TGTGCCAGCAGACGCCCCGGGGCGGGGCAGTTCTTC